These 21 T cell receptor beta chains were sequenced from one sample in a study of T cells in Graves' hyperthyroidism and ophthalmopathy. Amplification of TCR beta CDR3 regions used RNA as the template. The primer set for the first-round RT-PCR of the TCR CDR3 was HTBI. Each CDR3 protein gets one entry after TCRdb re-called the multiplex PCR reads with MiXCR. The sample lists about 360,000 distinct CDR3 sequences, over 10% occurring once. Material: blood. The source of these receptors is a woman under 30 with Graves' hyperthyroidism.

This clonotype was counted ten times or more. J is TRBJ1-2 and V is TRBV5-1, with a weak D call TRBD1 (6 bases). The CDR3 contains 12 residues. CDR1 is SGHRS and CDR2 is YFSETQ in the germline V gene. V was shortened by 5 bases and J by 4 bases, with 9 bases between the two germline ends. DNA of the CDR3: TGCGCCAGCAGAGACAGGTTCTATGGCTACACCTTC. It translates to CASRDRFYGYTF.

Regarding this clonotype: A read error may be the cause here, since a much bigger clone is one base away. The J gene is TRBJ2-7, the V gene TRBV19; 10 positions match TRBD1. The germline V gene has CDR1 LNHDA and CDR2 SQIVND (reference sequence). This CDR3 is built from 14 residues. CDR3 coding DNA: TGTGCCAGTAGTACCGAGACAGGGGGCGACGAGCGGTACTTC. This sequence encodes CASSTETGGDERYF.

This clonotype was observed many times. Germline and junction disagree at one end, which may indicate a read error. The CDR3 protein is CASSLLREAYNEQLF. The CDR3 DNA reads TGCGCCAGCAGCTTGTTGCGGGAAGCCTACAATGAGCAGCTCTTC. The chain recombines TRBV5-1 with TRBJ2-1, with D possibly TRBD2 on 6 matching bases. CDR1 and CDR2 from the germline V gene are SGHRS and YFSETQ. There are 15 residues in the CDR3. The full variable domain, completed using reference TRBV5-1 and TRBJ2-1, is KAGVTQTPRYLIKTRGQQVTLSCSPISGHRSVSWYQQTPGQGLQFLFEYFSETQRNKGNFPGRFSGRQFSNSRSEMNVSTLELGDSALYLCASSLLREAYNEQLFGPGTRLTVL.

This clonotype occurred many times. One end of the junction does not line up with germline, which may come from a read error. The CDR3 sequence is CASSLGDRGYEQYF. In DNA form, the CDR3 reads TGTGCCAGCAGCTTAGGGGACAGGGGCTACGAGCAGTACTTC. The chain combines TRBV5-1 with TRBJ2-7; 10 bases match TRBD1. Germline CDR1 reads SGHRS; CDR2 reads YFSETQ. The CDR3 extends over 14 amino acids.

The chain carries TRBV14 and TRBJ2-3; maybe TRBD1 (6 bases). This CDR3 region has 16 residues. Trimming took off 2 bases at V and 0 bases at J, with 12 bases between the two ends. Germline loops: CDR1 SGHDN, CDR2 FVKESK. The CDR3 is CASSQTWGQSTDTQYF. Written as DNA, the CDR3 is TGTGCCAGCAGCCAAACTTGGGGACAAAGCACAGATACGCAGTATTTT. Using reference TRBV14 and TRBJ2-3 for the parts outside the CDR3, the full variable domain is EAGVTQFPSHSVIEKGQTVTLRCDPISGHDNLYWYRRVMGKEIKFLLHFVKESKQDESGMPNNRFLAERTGGTYSTLKVQPAELEDSGVYFCASSQTWGQSTDTQYFGPGTRLTVL.

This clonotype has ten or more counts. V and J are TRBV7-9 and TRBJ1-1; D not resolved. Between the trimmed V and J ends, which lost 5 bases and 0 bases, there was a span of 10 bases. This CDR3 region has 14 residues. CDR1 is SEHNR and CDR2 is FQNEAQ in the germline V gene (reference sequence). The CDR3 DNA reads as TGTGCCAGCAGCCATTCTCAGATGAACACTGAAGCTTTCTTT. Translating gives CASSHSQMNTEAFF. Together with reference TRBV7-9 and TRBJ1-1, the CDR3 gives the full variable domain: DTGVSQNPRHKITKRGQNVTFRCDPISEHNRLYWYRQTLGQGPEFLTYFQNEAQLEKSRLLSDRFSAERPKGSFSTLEIQRTEQGDSAMYLCASSHSQMNTEAFFGQGTRLTVV.

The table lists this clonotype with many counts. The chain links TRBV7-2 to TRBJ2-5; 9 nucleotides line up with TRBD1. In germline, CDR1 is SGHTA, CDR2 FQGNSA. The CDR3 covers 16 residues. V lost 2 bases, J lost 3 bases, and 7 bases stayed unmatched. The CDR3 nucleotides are TGTGCCAGCAGCTTACAACTGGGGACAGGGAAAGAGACCCAGTACTTC. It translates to CASSLQLGTGKETQYF.

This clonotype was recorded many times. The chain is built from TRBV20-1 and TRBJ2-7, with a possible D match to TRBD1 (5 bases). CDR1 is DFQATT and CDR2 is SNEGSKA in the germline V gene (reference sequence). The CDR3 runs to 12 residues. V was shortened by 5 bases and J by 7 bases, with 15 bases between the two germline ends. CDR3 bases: TGCAGTGCTCCCCCTCAGGGTGGTGAGCAGTACTTC. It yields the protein CSAPPQGGEQYF.

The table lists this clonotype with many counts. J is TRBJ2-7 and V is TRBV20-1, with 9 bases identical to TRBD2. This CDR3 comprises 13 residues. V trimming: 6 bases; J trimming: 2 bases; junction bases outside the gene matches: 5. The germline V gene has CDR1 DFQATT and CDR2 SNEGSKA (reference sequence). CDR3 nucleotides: TGCAGTGCCCTGGGACTAGCCGCCTACGAGCAGTACTTC. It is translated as CSALGLAAYEQYF.

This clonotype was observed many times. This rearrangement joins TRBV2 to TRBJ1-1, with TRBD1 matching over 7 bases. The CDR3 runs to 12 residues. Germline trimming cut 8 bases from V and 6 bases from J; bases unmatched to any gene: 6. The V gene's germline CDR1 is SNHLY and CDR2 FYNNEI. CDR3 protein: CASRTGKAEAFF. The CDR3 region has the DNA TGTGCCAGCCGGACAGGCAAGGCTGAAGCTTTCTTT.

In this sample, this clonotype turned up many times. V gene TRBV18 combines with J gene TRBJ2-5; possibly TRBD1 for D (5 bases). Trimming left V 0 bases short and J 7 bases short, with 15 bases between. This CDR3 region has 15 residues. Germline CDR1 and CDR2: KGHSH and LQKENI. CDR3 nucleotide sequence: TGTGCCAGCTCACCACCGAATCACAAGGGGATGACCCAGTACTTC. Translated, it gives CASSPPNHKGMTQYF.

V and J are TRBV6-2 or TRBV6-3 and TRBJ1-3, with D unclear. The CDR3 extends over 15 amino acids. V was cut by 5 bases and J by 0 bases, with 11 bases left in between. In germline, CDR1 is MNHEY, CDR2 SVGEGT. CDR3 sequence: CASSISSFSGNTIYF. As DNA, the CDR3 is TGTGCCAGCAGTATCTCTTCCTTCTCTGGAAACACCATATATTTT.

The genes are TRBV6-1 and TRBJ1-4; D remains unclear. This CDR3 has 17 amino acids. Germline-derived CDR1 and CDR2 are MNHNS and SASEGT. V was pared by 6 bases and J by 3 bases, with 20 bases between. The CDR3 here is CASRRRVRTASNEKLFF. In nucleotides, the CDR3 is TGTGCCAGCAGACGTAGGGTTAGGACTGCCTCTAATGAAAAACTGTTTTTT.

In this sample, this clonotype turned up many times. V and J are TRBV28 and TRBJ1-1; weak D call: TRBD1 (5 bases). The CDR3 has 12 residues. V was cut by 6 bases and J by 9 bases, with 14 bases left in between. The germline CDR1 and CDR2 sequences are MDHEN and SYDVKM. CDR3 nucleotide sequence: TGTGCCAGCAGCCGGGCAGGGAGGAAAGCTTTCTTT. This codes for CASSRAGRKAFF.

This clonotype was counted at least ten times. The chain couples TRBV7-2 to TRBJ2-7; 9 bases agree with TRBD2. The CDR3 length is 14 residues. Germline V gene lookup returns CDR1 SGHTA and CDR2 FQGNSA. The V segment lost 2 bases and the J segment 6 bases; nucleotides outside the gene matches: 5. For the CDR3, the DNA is TGTGCCAGCAGCTTACTAGCGGGAAGAGGCGAGCAGTACTTC. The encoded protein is CASSLLAGRGEQYF.

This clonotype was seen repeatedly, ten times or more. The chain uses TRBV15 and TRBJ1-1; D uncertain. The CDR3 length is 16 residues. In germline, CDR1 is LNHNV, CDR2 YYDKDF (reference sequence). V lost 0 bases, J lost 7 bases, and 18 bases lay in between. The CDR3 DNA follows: TGTGCCACCAGCAGAGATCTGACCCCCATAGTCATTGAAGCTTTCTTT. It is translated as CATSRDLTPIVIEAFF.

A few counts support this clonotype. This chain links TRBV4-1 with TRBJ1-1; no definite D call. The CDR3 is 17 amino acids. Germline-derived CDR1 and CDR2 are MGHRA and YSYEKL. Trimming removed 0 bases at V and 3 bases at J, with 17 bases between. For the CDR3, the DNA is TGCGCCAGCAGCCAAGACCCTACTCACGGCCTAGACACTGAAGCTTTCTTT. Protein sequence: CASSQDPTHGLDTEAFF.

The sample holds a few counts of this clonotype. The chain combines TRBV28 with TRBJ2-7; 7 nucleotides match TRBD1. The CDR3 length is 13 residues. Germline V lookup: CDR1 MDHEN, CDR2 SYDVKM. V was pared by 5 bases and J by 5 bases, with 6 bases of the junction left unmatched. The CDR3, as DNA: TGTGCCAGCAGTGTAACAACAGGGGACGAGCAGTACTTC. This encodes CASSVTTGDEQYF.

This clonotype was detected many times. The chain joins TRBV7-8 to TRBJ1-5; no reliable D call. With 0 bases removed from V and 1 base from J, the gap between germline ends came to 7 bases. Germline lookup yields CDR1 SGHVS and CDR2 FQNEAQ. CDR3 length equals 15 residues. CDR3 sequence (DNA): TGTGCCAGCAGCTTAGCCCCGGGAAGCAATCAGCCCCAGCATTTT. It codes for CASSLAPGSNQPQHF.

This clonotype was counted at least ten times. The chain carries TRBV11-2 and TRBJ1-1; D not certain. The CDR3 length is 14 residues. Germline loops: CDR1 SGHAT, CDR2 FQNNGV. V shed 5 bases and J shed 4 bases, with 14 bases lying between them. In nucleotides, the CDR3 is TGTGCCAGCAGCCAAGTTTCCTGGATCACTGAAGCTTTCTTT. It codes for CASSQVSWITEAFF.

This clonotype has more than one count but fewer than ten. CDR3 loop: CSAPGRSSGESYEQYF. In DNA form, the CDR3 reads TGCAGTGCTCCCGGGCGAAGCAGCGGAGAATCCTACGAGCAGTACTTC. V and J are TRBV20-1 and TRBJ2-7; possible D gene TRBD2, 5 bases. V was clipped by 5 bases and J by 1 base, with 21 bases between them. Germline CDR1 and CDR2: DFQATT and SNEGSKA (reference sequence). The length of the CDR3 is 16 residues.